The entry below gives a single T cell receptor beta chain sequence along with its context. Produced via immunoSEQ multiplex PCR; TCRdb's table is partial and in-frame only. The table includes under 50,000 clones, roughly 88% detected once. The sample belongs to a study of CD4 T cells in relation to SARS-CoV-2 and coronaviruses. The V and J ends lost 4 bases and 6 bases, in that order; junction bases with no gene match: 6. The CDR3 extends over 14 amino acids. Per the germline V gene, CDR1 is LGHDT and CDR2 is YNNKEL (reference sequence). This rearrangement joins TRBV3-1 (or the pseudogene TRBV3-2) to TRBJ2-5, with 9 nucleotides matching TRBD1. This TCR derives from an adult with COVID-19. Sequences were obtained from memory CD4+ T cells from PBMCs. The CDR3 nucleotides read TGTGCCAGCAGCCTGGGACAGGGAAAAAAGACCCAGTACTTC. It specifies CASSLGQGKKTQYF.